One and the same sample provided the 16 T cell receptor beta chains below, sequenced in a study of technical replicates of blood from a handful of donors. Here immunoSEQ multiplex PCR was the method, and the copy in TCRdb shows in-frame clones only, minus some. The sample has about 75,000 clones; approximately 96% are singletons. Sequencing used T cells isolated from PBMCs. The source of these receptors is a human donor in good health.

V gene TRBV7-2 combines with J gene TRBJ2-5; 7 positions agree with TRBD2. CDR1 SGHTA and CDR2 FQGNSA come from the germline V gene. This CDR3 comprises 13 residues. V shed 5 bases, J shed 3 bases, and the junction held 3 bases outside the gene matches. As DNA, the CDR3 is TGTGCCAGCAGCGCGAGCGGGGAAGAGACCCAGTACTTC. Translated: CASSASGEETQYF.

The chain carries TRBV4-1 and TRBJ1-5; D may be TRBD1 (5 bases). The germline V gene has CDR1 MGHRA and CDR2 YSYEKL. V was cut by 4 bases and J by 3 bases, with 13 bases left in between. The CDR3 length is 15 residues. DNA for the CDR3: TGCGCCAGCAGCCGAGACGCAGGGATCAATCAGCCCCAGCATTTT. Its protein is CASSRDAGINQPQHF.

Only one count was recorded for this clone. This chain joins TRBV5-1 and TRBJ2-5, with unresolved D. Germline assignment: CDR1 SGHRS and CDR2 YFSETQ. The CDR3 loop spans 12 amino acids. Trimming cost V 4 bases and J 4 bases, with 8 bases left between them. This CDR3 reads CASSRRGETQYF. CDR3 coding DNA: TGCGCCAGCAGCCGACGAGGAGAGACCCAGTACTTC. Combining the CDR3 with reference TRBV5-1 and TRBJ2-5 gives the whole variable domain KAGVTQTPRYLIKTRGQQVTLSCSPISGHRSVSWYQQTPGQGLQFLFEYFSETQRNKGNFPGRFSGRQFSNSRSEMNVSTLELGDSALYLCASSRRGETQYFGPGTRLLVL.

This chain joins TRBV5-4 and TRBJ1-1; D might be TRBD1 (6 bases). This CDR3 spans 13 amino acids. From germline, CDR1 is SGHNT and CDR2 YYREEE (reference sequence). V gave up 1 base and J gave up 10 bases, with 14 bases separating them. The chain's CDR3 is CASSLQGSRGAFF. The CDR3 DNA is TGTGCCAGCAGCTTGCAAGGTTCCAGGGGAGCTTTCTTT.

The J gene is TRBJ2-5, the V gene TRBV5-1; 8 bases fit TRBD1. Losses at the gene ends were 9 bases for V and 4 bases for J; bases not matched to a gene: 8. The CDR3 is 13 residues long. Germline lookup yields CDR1 SGHRS and CDR2 YFSETQ. For the CDR3, the DNA is TGCGCCACCTCCGGACAGGGTCGAGAGACCCAGTACTTC. Translation: CATSGQGRETQYF.

V is TRBV2 and J is TRBJ2-3; 7 nucleotides agree with TRBD2. V lost 5 bases, J lost 3 bases, and 5 bases stayed unmatched. The CDR3 spans 14 residues. Looked up from germline, CDR1 is SNHLY and CDR2 is FYNNEI. In nucleotides, the CDR3 is TGTGCCAGCAGTTCGGGACTAAGTACAGATACGCAGTATTTT. Encoded protein: CASSSGLSTDTQYF.

The genes are TRBV16 and TRBJ2-7, with 8 bases identical to TRBD1. This CDR3 contains 14 residues. With V trimmed by 2 bases and J by 5 bases, 5 bases remained unmatched. Germline loops: CDR1 KGHSY, CDR2 FQNENV. The CDR3 DNA follows: TGTGCCAGCAGCCAACGACAGGGGTTCAACGAGCAGTACTTC. It yields the protein CASSQRQGFNEQYF.

This clone was found a few times. V and J are TRBV28 and TRBJ2-3, with D possibly being TRBD1 (6 bases). V dropped 5 bases and J dropped 0 bases, with 15 bases sitting between them. CDR1 is MDHEN, CDR2 SYDVKM, per germline. The CDR3 sequence is 16 residues long. The CDR3: CASSLRTDSSTDTQYF. The CDR3 bases are TGTGCCAGCAGTCTAAGGACAGACTCTAGCACAGATACGCAGTATTTT.

V gene TRBV5-4 combines with J gene TRBJ1-2; weak D call: TRBD1 (6 bases). The CDR3 is 12 residues long. CDR1 SGHNT and CDR2 YYREEE come from the germline V gene (reference sequence). Trimming removed 10 bases at V and 7 bases at J, with 17 bases between. The CDR3 loop is CAESGGAGGYTF. CDR3 coding DNA: TGTGCCGAGTCGGGGGGCGCGGGTGGCTACACCTTC.

This chain uses TRBV27 with TRBJ1-1, with 8 bases fitting TRBD1. CDR1 is MNHEY, CDR2 SMNVEV, per germline (reference sequence). The CDR3 length is 15 residues. After removal of 5 bases from V and 4 bases from J, the junction contained 9 bases not matched to a gene. CDR3 in DNA: TGTGCCAGCAGTGACAGGGGAGTGTGGGGCACTGAAGCTTTCTTT. Translation gives CASSDRGVWGTEAFF.

The gene calls are TRBV6-1 and TRBJ1-3, with D possibly matching TRBD1 (5 bases). The germline V gene encodes CDR1 MNHNS and CDR2 SASEGT. V was cut by 10 bases and J by 4 bases, with 14 bases left in between. This CDR3 is built from 13 residues. The DNA of the CDR3 is TGTGCCACCTATCAGGGTTACGGAAACACCATATATTTT. This gives the protein CATYQGYGNTIYF.

The V call is TRBV9, the J call TRBJ2-1, with D uncertain. The germline V gene encodes CDR1 SGDLS and CDR2 YYNGEE. V dropped 0 bases and J dropped 5 bases, with 6 bases sitting between them. The CDR3 loop spans 13 amino acids. CDR3 nucleotide sequence: TGTGCCAGCAGCGTAGGTTTAAACAATGAGCAGTTCTTC. As protein: CASSVGLNNEQFF. The full variable domain, with the rest looked up from reference TRBV9 and TRBJ2-1, is DSGVTQTPKHLITATGQRVTLRCSPRSGDLSVYWYQQSLDQGLQFLIQYYNGEERAKGNILERFSAQQFPDLHSELNLSSLELGDSALYFCASSVGLNNEQFFGPGTRLTVL.

The genes are TRBV27 and TRBJ1-6; D not certain. V gave up 10 bases and J gave up 6 bases, with 4 bases separating them. The CDR3 is 10 residues long. Germline lookup yields CDR1 MNHEY and CDR2 SMNVEV (reference sequence). CDR3 coding DNA: TGTGCCACCTTTAATTCACCCCTCCACTTT. This encodes CATFNSPLHF.

The chain combines TRBV4-1 with TRBJ1-1; 7 bases are shared with TRBD1. Germline assignment: CDR1 MGHRA and CDR2 YSYEKL. The CDR3 totals 18 residues. The V and J ends lost 2 bases and 1 base, in that order; junction bases with no gene match: 13. CDR3 sequence: CASSQPRIQGQTNTEAFF. CDR3 sequence (DNA): TGCGCCAGCAGCCAACCTAGGATACAGGGGCAAACGAACACTGAAGCTTTCTTT.

V is TRBV27 and J is TRBJ1-6; 8 bases match TRBD1. The germline gives CDR1 MNHEY, CDR2 SMNVEV (reference sequence). CDR3 size: 13 residues. J lost 9 bases, V lost 6 bases, and 4 bases had no gene match. CDR3 sequence: CASRQGAGSPLHF. CDR3 DNA: TGTGCCAGCAGGCAGGGGGCCGGTTCACCCCTCCACTTT.

The chain couples TRBV5-1 to TRBJ2-1; D might be TRBD2 (5 bases). Germline lookup yields CDR1 SGHRS and CDR2 YFSETQ. V was shortened by 4 bases and J by 9 bases, with 11 bases between the two germline ends. The CDR3 extends over 12 amino acids. CDR3 sequence: CASSPSGLEQFF. The CDR3 nucleotides read TGCGCCAGCAGCCCCTCTGGACTTGAGCAGTTCTTC.